Sequencing of this T cell receptor (beta chain) was carried out in a study of cytomegalovirus exposure and HLA in healthy donors. Points from the study as a whole: Accurate prediction of HLA-A and HLA-B alleles (for most subjects) was reportedly achieved from TCR beta sequences.

Note on this clone: Its antigen is still unknown.

From germline, CDR1 is MGHRA and CDR2 YSYEKL. V shed 4 bases and J shed 3 bases, with 19 bases lying between them. The CDR3 covers 16 residues. PCR used 60 Vbeta primers and 13 Jbeta primers. Sequenced by immunoSEQ multiplex PCR; TCRdb stores in-frame clones only, minus some. The sample has around 210,000 clones; roughly 85% are singletons. The chain has TRBV4-1 and TRBJ2-7; D perhaps matches TRBD2 (6 bases). Sequencing used PBMCs. The sequence was obtained from a girl aged 2 to 10 in good health and CMV-seronegative. In nucleotides, the CDR3 is TGCGCCAGCAGCCTAAAATTCCGGGACTCGGACTACGAGCAGTACTTC. Amino acids: CASSLKFRDSDYEQYF.